The T cell receptor (beta chain) under discussion was sequenced for a study of T cell changes during pregnancy in multiple sclerosis (dated by TCRdb to the late 2010s). At the level of the whole study: Changes in the T cell repertoire over the course of pregnancy were examined in this study in women with multiple sclerosis.

There are 15 amino acids in the CDR3, from cysteine to phenylalanine inclusive. CDR3 DNA is the only sequence kept; it has 45 bases, read in frame from the first base. A note on this clone: There is no known antigen for this receptor. No much larger clonotype is one base removed from it; base qualities were not supplied.

Preparation of the library involved the immunoSEQ multiplex PCR assay. TCRdb took this table from immuneACCESS and kept in-frame rearrangements with V and J called. Such tables lack part of the clones; where checked against another copy, unresolved V genes explain under half of the gap, and the rest is unexplained. The sample profile shows more than 20,000 clones; roughly 92% of them were found once. The ten largest clones take up around 0.63% of the sample. This receptor was obtained from a female donor in good health, enrolled as a control in a pregnancy study. This sample comprised CD4+ T cells from peripheral blood mononuclear cells, obtained after pregnancy. The sequence is built from TRBV21-1 and TRBJ2-5; the D call of TRBD2 is as the table states it, not checked on the DNA. TRBV21-1 is marked as a pseudogene. The CDR3 is CASSKDEVGQETQYF. In nucleotide form, the sequence is TGTGCCAGCAGCAAAGATGAGGTGGGCCAAGAGACCCAGTACTTC.